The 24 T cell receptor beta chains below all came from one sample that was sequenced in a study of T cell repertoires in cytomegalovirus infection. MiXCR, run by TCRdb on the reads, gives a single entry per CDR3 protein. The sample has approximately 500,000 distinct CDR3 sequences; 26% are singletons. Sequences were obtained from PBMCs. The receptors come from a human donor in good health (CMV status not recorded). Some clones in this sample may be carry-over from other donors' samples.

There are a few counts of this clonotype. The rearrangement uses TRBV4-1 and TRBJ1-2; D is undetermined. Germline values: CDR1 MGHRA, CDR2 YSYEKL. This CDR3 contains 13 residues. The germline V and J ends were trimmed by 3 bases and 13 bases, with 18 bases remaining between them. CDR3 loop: CASSHWDKGISTF. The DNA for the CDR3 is TGCGCCAGCAGCCATTGGGATAAGGGTATTTCCACCTTC.

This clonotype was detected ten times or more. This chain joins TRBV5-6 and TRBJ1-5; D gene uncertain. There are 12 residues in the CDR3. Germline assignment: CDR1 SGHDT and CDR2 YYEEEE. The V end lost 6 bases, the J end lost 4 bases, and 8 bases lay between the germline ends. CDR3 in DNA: TGTGCCAGCAAGGCAGCTAATCAGCCCCAGCATTTT. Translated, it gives CASKAANQPQHF. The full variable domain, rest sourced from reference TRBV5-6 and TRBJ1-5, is DAGVTQSPTHLIKTRGQQVTLRCSPKSGHDTVSWYQQALGQGPQFIFQYYEEEERQRGNFPDRFSGHQFPNYSSELNVNALLLGDSALYLCASKAANQPQHFGDGTRLSIL.

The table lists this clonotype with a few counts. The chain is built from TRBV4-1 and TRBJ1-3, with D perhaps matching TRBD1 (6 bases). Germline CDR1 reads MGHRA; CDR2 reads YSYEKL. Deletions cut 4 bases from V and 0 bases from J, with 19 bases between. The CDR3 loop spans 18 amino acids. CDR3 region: CASSLTPFGGNSGNTIYF. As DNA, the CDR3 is TGCGCCAGCAGCCTTACACCCTTTGGGGGCAACTCTGGAAACACCATATATTTT.

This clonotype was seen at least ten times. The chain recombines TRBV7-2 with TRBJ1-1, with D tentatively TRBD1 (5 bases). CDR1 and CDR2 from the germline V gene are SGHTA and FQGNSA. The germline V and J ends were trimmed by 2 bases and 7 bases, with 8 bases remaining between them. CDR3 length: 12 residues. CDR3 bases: TGTGCCAGCAGCTTACAGGGTAATGAAGCTTTCTTT. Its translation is CASSLQGNEAFF.

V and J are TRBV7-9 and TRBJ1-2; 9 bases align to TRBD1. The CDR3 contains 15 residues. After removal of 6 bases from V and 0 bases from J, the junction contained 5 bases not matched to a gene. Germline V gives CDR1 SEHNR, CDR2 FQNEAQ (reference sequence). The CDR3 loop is CASSFGTGTNYGYTF. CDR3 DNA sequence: TGTGCCAGCAGTTTCGGGACAGGGACTAACTATGGCTACACCTTC.

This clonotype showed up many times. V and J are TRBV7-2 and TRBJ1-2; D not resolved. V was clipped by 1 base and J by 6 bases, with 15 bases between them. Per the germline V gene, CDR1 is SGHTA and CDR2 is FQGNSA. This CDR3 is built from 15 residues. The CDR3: CASSLVAAQHDGYTF. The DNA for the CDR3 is TGTGCCAGCAGCTTAGTGGCAGCGCAACATGATGGCTACACCTTC.

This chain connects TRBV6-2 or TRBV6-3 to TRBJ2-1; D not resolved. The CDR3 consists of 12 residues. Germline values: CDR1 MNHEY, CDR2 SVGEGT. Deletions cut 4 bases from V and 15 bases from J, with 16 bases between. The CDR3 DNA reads TGTGCCAGCAGTTTGACTCTGGGCAAGGGGTTCTTC. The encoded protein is CASSLTLGKGFF.

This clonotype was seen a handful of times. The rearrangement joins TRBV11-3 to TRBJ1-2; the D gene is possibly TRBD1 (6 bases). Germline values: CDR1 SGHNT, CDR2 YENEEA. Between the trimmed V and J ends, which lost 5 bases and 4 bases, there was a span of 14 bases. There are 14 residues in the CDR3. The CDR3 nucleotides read TGTGCCAGCAGCCCGATGCCGGGGGCCTATGGCTACACCTTC. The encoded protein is CASSPMPGAYGYTF.

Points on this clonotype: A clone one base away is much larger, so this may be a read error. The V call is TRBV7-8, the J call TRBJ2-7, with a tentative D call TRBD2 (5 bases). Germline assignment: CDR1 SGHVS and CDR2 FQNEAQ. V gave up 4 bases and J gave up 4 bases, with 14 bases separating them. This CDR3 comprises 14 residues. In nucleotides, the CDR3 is TGTGCCAGCAGCTCGGGGTCAGTACCATACGAGCAGTACGTC. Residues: CASSSGSVPYEQYV.

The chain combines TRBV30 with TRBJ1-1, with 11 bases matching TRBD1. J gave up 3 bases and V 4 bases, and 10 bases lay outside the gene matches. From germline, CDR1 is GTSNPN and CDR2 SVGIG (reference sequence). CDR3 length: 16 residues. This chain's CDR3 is CAWTEGVGQGDTEAFF. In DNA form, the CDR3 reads TGTGCCTGGACCGAAGGGGTGGGACAGGGGGACACTGAAGCTTTCTTT.

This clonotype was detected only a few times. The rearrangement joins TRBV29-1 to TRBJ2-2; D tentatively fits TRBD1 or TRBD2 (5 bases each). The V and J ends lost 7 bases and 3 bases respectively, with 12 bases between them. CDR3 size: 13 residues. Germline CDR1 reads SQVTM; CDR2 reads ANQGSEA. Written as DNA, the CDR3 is TGCAGCGCCGGGGACGGCTACACCGGGGAGCTGTTTTTT. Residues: CSAGDGYTGELFF.

Here the CDR3 DNA reads TGTGCCAGCAGGGCTCCCGTGGTGTCCTACAATGAGCAGTTCTTC. Residues: CASRAPVVSYNEQFF. The J gene is TRBJ2-1, the V gene TRBV5-5; no reliable D call. The length of the CDR3 is 15 residues. Looked up from germline, CDR1 is SGHKS and CDR2 is YYEKEE (reference sequence). V shed 5 bases and J shed 1 base, with 13 bases lying between them.

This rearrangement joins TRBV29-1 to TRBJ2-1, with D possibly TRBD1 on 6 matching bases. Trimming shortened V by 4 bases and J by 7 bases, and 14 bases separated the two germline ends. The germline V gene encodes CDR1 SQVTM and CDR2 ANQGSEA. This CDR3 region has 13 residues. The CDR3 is CSVAGTPFNEQFF. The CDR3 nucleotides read TGCAGCGTTGCAGGGACACCCTTTAATGAGCAGTTCTTC.

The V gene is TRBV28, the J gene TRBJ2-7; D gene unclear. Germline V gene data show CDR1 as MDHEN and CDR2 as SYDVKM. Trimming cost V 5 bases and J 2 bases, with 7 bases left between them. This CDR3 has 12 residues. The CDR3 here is CASSPPAYEQYF. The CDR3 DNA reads TGTGCCAGCAGTCCCCCAGCCTACGAGCAGTACTTC.

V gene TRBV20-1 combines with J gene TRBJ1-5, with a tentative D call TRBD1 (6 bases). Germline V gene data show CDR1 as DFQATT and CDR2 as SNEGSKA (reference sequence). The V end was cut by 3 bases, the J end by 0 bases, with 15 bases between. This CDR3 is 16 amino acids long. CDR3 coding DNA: TGCAGTGCTAGTTCCAGGGGAAGTTATAGCAATCAGCCCCAGCATTTT. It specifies CSASSRGSYSNQPQHF.

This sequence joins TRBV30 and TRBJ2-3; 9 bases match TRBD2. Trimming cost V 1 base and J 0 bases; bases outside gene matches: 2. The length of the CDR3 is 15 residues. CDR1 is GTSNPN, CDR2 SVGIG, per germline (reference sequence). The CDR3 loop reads CAWSGLAASTDTQYF. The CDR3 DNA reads TGTGCCTGGAGTGGACTAGCGGCTAGCACAGATACGCAGTATTTT.

The CDR3 spells CATSARPSSGRAGDTQYF. The CDR3 nucleotides are TGTGCCACCAGCGCCCGACCAAGTAGCGGGAGGGCAGGGGATACGCAGTATTTT. V is TRBV15 and J is TRBJ2-3, with 11 bases that match TRBD2. This CDR3 comprises 18 residues. In germline, CDR1 is LNHNV, CDR2 YYDKDF (reference sequence). Losses at the gene ends were 5 bases for V and 6 bases for J; bases not matched to a gene: 16.

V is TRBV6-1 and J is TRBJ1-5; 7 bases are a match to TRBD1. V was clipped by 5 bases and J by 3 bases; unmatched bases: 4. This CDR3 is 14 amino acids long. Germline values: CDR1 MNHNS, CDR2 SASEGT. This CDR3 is CASSFDRDNQPQHF. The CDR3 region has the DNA TGTGCCAGCAGTTTCGACAGGGACAATCAGCCCCAGCATTTT.

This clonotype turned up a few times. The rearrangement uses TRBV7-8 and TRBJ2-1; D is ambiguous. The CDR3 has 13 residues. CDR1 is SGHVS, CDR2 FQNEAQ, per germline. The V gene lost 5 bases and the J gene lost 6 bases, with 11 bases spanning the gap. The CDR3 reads CASSLYSGNEQFF. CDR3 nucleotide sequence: TGTGCCAGCAGCCTCTACTCTGGCAATGAGCAGTTCTTC.

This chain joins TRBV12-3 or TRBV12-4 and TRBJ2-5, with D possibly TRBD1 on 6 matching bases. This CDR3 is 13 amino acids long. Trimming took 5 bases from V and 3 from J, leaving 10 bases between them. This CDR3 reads CASSKDSKETQYF. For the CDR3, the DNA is TGTGCCAGCAGTAAGGACAGTAAAGAGACCCAGTACTTC.

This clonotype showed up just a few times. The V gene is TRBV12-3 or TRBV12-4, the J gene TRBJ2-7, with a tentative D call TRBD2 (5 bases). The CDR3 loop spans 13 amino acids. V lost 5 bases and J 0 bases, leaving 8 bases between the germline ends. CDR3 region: CASSLDFSYEQYF. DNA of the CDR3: TGTGCCAGCAGTCTGGACTTCTCCTACGAGCAGTACTTC.

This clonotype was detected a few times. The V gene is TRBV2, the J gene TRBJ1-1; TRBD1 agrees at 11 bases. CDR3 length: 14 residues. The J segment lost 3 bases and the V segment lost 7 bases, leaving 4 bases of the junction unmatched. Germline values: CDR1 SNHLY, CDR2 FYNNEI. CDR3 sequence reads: CASTGQGADTEAFF. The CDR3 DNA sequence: TGTGCCAGCACCGGACAGGGGGCCGACACTGAAGCTTTCTTT.

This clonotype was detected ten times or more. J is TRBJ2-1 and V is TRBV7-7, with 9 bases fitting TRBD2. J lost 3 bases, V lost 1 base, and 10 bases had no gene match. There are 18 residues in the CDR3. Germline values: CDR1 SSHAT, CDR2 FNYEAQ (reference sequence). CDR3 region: CASSLGVSGSPIYNEQFF. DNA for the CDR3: TGTGCCAGCAGCTTAGGGGTTAGCGGGAGCCCAATCTACAATGAGCAGTTCTTC.

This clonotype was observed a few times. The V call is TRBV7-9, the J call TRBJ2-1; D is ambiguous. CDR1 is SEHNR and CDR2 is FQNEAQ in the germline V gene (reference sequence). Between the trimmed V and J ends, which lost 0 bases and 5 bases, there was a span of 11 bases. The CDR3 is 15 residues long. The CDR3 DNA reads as TGTGCCAGCAGCTTAGCGTTTAAACTCAACAATGAGCAGTTCTTC. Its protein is CASSLAFKLNNEQFF.